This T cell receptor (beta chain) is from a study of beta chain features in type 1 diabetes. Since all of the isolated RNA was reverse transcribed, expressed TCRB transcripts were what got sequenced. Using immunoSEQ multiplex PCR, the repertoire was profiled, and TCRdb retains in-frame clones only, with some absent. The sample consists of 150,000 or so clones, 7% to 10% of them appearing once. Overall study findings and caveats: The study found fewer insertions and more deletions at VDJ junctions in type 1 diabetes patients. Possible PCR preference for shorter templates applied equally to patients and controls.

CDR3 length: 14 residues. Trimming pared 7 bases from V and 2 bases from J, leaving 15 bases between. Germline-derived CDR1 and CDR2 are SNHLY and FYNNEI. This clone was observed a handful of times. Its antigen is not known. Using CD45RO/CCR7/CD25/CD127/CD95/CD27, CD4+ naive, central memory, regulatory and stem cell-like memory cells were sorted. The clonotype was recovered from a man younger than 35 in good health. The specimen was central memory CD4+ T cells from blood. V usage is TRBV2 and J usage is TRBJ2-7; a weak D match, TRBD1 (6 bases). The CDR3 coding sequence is TGTGCCAGCACTCAGGGACACCTTACCTACGAGCAGTACTTC. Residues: CASTQGHLTYEQYF.